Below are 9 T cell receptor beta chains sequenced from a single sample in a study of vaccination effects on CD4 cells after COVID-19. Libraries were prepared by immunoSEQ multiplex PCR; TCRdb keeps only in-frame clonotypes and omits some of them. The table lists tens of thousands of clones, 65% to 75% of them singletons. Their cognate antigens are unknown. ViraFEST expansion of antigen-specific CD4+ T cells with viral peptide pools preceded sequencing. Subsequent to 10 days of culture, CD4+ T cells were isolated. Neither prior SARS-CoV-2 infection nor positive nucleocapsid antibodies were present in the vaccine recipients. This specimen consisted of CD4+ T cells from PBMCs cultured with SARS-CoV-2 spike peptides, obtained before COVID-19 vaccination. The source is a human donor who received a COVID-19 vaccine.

The chain's CDR3 is CASRTPGAYEQYF. CDR3 DNA: TGTGCCAGCAGGACCCCGGGAGCCTACGAGCAGTACTTC. The genes are TRBV6-5 and TRBJ2-7, with D possibly TRBD2 on 6 matching bases. V was shortened by 6 bases and J by 2 bases, with 11 bases between the two germline ends. The CDR3 is 13 residues long. CDR1 and CDR2 (germline): MNHEY, SVGAGI.

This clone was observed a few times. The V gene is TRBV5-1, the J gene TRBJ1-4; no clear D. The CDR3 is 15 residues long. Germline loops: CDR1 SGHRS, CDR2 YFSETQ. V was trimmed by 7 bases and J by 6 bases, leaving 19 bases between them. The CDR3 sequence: CASQVSGREDEKLFF. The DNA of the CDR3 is TGCGCCAGCCAAGTGTCCGGAAGGGAGGATGAAAAACTGTTTTTT.

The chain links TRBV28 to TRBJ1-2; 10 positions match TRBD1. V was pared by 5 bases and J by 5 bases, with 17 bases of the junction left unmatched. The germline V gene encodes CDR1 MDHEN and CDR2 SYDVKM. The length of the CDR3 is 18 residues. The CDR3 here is CASSPPAVNRDRGYGYTF. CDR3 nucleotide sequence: TGTGCCAGCAGTCCGCCCGCAGTGAACCGGGACAGGGGTTATGGCTACACCTTC.

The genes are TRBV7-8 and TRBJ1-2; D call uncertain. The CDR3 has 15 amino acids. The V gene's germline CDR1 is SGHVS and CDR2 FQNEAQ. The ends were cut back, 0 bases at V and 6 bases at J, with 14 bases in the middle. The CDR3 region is CASSLASSRLHGYTF. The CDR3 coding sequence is TGTGCCAGCAGCTTAGCGTCTAGCAGGCTGCATGGCTACACCTTC.

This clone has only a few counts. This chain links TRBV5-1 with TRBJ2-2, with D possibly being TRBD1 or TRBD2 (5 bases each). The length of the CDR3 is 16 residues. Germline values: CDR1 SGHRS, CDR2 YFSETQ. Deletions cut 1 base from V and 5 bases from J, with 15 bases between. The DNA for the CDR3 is TGCGCCAGCAGCTTGATTCAGGGAGATCGGACCGGGGAGCTGTTTTTT. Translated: CASSLIQGDRTGELFF.

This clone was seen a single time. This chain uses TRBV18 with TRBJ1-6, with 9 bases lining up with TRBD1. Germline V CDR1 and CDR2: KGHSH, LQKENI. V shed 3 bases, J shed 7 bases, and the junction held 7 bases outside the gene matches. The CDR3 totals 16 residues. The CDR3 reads CASSPGDRGGNSPLHF. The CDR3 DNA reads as TGTGCCAGCTCACCGGGAGACAGGGGGGGCAATTCACCCCTCCACTTT.

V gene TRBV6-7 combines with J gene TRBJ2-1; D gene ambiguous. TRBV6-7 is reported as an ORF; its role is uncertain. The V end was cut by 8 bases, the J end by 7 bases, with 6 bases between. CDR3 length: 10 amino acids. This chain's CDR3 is CASPNNEQFF. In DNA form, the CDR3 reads TGTGCCAGCCCAAATAATGAGCAGTTCTTC.

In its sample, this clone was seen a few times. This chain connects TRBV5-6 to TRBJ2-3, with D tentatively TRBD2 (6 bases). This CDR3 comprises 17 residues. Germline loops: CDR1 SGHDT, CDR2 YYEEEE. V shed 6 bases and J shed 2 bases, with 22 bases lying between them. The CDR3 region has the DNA TGTGCCAGCACCCTACTTTCCTCGCGGGATGACACAGATACGCAGTATTTT. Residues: CASTLLSSRDDTDTQYF.

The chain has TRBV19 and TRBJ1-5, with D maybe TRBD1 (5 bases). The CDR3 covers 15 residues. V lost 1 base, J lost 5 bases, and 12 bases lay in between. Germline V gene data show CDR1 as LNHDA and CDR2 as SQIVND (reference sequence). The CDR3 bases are TGTGCCAGTAGTATAGCGGGGGGTATGGATCAGCCCCAGCATTTT. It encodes CASSIAGGMDQPQHF.